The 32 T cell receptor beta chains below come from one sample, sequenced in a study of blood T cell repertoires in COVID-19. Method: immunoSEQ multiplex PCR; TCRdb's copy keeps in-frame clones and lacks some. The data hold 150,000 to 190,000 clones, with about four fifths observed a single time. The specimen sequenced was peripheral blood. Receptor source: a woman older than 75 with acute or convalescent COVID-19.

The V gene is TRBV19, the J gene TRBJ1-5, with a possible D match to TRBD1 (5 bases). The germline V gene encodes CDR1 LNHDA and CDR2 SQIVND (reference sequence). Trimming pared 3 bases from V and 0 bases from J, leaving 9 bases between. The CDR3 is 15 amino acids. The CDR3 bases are TGTGCCAGTAGTATGTCAGGGCGTAGCAATCAGCCCCAGCATTTT. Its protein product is CASSMSGRSNQPQHF.

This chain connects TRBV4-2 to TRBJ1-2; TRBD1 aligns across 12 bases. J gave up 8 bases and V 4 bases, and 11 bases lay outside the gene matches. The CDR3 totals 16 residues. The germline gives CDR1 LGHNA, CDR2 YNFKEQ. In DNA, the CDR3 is TGTGCCAGCAGCCCCCCGGGACAGGGGGCGCTAGGAGGCTACACCTTC. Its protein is CASSPPGQGALGGYTF.

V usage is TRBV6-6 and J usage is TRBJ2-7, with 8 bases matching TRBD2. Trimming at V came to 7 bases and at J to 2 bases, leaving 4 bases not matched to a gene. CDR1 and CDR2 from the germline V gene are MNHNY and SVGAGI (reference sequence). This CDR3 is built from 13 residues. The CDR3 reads CASTGGAPYEQYF. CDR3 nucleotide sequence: TGTGCCAGCACCGGGGGGGCCCCCTACGAGCAGTACTTC.

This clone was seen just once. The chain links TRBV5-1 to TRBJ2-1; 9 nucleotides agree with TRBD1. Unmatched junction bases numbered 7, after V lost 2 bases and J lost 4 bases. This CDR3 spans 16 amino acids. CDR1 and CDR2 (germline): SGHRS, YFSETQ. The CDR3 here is CASSLQRDRVYNEQFF. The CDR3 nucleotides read TGCGCCAGCAGCTTACAACGGGACAGGGTGTACAATGAGCAGTTCTTC. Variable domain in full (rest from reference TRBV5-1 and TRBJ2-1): KAGVTQTPRYLIKTRGQQVTLSCSPISGHRSVSWYQQTPGQGLQFLFEYFSETQRNKGNFPGRFSGRQFSNSRSEMNVSTLELGDSALYLCASSLQRDRVYNEQFFGPGTRLTVL.

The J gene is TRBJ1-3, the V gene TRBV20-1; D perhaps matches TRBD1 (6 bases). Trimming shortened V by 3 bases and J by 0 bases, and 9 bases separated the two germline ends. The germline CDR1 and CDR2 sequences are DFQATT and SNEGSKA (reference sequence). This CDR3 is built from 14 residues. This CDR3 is CSASVGASGNTIYF. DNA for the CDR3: TGCAGTGCTAGTGTGGGGGCCTCTGGAAACACCATATATTTT.

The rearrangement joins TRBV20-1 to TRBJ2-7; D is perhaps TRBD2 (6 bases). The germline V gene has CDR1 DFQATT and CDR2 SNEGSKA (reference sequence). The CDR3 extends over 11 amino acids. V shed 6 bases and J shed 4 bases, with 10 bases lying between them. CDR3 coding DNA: TGCAGTGCCGGGACTCCTTACGAGCAGTACTTC. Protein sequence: CSAGTPYEQYF.

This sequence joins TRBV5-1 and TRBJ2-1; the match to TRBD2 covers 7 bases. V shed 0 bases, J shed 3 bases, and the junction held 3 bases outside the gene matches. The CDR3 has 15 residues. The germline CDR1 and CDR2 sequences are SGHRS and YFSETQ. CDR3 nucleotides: TGCGCCAGCAGCTTGGGCGGGAGAGGCTACAATGAGCAGTTCTTC. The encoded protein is CASSLGGRGYNEQFF.

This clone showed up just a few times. The CDR3 nucleotides are TGTGCCAGCAGCGCCGCCGGGACACTAAATGAAAAACTGTTTTTT. This gives the protein CASSAAGTLNEKLFF. The genes are TRBV7-3 and TRBJ1-4; the D gene is possibly TRBD1 (6 bases). The germline gives CDR1 SGHTA, CDR2 FQGTGA. V was pared by 5 bases and J by 5 bases, with 15 bases between. CDR3 length: 15 amino acids.

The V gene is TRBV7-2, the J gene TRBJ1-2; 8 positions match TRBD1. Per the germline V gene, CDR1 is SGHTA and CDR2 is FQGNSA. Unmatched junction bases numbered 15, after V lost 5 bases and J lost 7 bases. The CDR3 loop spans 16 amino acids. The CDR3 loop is CASSPLDREFGGGYTF. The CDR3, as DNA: TGTGCCAGCAGCCCGCTGGACAGGGAATTTGGCGGTGGCTACACCTTC.

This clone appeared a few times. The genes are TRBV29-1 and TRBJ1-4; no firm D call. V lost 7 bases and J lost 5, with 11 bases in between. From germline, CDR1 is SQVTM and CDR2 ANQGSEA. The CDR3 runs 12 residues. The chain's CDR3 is CSALAWNEKLFF. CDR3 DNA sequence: TGCAGCGCTCTGGCATGGAATGAAAAACTGTTTTTT.

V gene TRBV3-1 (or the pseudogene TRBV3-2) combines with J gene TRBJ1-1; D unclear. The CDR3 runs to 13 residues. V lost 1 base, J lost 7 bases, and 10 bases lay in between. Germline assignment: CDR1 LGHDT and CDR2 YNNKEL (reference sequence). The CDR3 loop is CASSQVGSLEAFF. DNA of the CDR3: TGTGCCAGCAGCCAAGTGGGCAGCCTTGAAGCTTTCTTT.

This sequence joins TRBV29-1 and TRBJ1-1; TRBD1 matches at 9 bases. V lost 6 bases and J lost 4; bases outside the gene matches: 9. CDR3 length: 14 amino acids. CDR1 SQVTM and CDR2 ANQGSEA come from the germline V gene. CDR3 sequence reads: CSVRRTGVSTEAFF. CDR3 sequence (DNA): TGCAGCGTCAGGAGGACAGGGGTGAGCACTGAAGCTTTCTTT.

The CDR3 nucleotides are TGTGCCAGCAGCGTAGCCCCCCAAGCTGGGGGGATTAAGCGCACTGAAGCTTTCTTT. Its translation: CASSVAPQAGGIKRTEAFF. The rearrangement uses TRBV9 and TRBJ1-1; a possible D gene is TRBD1 (5 bases). Trimming took 0 bases from V and 4 from J, leaving 25 bases between them. The CDR3 runs to 19 residues. Germline CDR1 is SGDLS and CDR2 is YYNGEE.

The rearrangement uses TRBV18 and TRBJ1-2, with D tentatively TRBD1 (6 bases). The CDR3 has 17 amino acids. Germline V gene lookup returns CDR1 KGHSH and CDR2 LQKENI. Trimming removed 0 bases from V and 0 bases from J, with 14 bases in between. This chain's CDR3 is CASSPPGMQGTNYGYTF. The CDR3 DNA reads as TGTGCCAGCTCACCACCCGGCATGCAGGGGACTAACTATGGCTACACCTTC.

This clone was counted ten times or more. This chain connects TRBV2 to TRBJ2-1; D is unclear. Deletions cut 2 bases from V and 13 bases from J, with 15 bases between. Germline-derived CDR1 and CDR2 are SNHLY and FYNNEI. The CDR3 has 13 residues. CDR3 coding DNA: TGTGCCAGCAGTGAACCGTTTGAAAGAGCACAGTTCTTC. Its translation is CASSEPFERAQFF.

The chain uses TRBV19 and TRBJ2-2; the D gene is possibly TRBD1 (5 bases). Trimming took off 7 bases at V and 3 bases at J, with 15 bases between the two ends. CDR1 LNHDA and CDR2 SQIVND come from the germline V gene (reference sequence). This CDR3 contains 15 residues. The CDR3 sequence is CASTQETVYTGELFF. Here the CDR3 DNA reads TGTGCCAGTACCCAGGAGACAGTCTACACCGGGGAGCTGTTTTTT.

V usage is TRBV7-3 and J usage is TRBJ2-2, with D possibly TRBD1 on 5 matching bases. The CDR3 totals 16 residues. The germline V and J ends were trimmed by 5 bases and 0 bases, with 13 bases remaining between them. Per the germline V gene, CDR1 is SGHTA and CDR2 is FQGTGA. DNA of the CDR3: TGTGCCAGCAGCCCCCTAGGGGTGTCGAACACCGGGGAGCTGTTTTTT. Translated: CASSPLGVSNTGELFF.

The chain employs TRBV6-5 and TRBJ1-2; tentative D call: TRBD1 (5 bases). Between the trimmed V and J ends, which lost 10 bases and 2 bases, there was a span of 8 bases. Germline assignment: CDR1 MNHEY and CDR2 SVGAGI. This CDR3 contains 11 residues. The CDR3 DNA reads TGTGCCAACAGACAGAACTATGGCTACACCTTC. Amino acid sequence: CANRQNYGYTF.

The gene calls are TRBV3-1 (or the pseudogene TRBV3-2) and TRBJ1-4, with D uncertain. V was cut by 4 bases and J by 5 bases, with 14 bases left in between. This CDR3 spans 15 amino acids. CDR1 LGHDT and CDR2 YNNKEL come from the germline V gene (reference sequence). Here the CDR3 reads CASSLKRAKNEKLFF. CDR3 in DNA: TGTGCCAGCAGCCTGAAGCGGGCTAAGAATGAAAAACTGTTTTTT.

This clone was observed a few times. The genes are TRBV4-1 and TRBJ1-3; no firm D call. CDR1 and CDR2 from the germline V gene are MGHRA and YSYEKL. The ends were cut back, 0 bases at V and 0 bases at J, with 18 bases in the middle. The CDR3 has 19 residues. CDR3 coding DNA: TGCGCCAGCAGCCAAGAACCTGTTGTACGTACAACCTCTGGAAACACCATATATTTT. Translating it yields CASSQEPVVRTTSGNTIYF.

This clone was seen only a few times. For the CDR3, the DNA is TGTGCCAGCAGCCGCGGGGGGGAGTCCCAGTACTTC. Translated, it gives CASSRGGESQYF. The chain has TRBV7-2 and TRBJ2-5; TRBD2 matches at 9 bases. CDR3 length: 12 residues. After removal of 5 bases from V and 9 bases from J, the junction contained 4 bases not matched to a gene. Germline V gives CDR1 SGHTA, CDR2 FQGNSA.

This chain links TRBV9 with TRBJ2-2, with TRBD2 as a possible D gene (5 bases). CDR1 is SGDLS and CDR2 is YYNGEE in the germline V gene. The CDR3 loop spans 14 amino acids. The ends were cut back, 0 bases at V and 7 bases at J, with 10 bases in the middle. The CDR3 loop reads CASSVGLKNGELFF. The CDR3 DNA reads TGTGCCAGCAGCGTAGGACTAAAGAACGGGGAGCTGTTTTTT.

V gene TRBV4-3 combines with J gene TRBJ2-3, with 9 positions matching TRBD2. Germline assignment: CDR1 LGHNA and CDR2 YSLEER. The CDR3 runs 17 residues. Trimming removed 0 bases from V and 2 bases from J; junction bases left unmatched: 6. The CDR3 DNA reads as TGCGCCAGCAGCCAAGATCGCCTAGCGGGGTCCACAGATACGCAGTATTTT. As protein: CASSQDRLAGSTDTQYF.

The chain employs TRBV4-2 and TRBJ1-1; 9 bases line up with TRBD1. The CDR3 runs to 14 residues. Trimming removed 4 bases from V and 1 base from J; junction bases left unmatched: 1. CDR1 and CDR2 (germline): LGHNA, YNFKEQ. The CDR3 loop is CASSRDRANTEAFF. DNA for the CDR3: TGTGCCAGCAGCCGGGACAGGGCGAACACTGAAGCTTTCTTT.

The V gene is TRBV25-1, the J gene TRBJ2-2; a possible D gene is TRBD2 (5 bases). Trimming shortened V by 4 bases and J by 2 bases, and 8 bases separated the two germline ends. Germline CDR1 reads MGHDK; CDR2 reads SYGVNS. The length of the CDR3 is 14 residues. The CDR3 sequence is CASSGTFNTGELFF. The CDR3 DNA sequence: TGTGCCAGCAGTGGGACTTTCAACACCGGGGAGCTGTTTTTT.

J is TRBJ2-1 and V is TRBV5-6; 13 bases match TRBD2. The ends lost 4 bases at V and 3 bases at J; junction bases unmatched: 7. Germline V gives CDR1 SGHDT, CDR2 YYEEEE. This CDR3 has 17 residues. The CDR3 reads CASSGGLAGLFYNEQFF. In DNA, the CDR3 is TGTGCCAGCAGCGGGGGACTAGCGGGATTGTTCTACAATGAGCAGTTCTTC.

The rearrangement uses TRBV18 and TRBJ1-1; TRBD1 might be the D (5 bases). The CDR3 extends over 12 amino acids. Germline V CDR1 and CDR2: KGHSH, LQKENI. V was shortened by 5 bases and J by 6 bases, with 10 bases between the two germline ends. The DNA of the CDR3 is TGTGCCAGCTCATGGGGGGGGGCTGAAGCTTTCTTT. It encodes CASSWGGAEAFF. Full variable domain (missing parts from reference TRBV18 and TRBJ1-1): NAGVMQNPRHLVRRRGQEARLRCSPMKGHSHVYWYRQLPEEGLKFMVYLQKENIIDESGMPKERFSAEFPKEGPSILRIQQVVRGDSAAYFCASSWGGAEAFFGQGTRLTVV.

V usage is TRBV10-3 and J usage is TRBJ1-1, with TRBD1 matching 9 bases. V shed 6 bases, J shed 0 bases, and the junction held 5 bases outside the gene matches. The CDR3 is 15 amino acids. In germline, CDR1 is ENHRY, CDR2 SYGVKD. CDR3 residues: CAISLQGAMNTEAFF. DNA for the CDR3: TGTGCCATCAGCCTACAGGGGGCGATGAACACTGAAGCTTTCTTT.

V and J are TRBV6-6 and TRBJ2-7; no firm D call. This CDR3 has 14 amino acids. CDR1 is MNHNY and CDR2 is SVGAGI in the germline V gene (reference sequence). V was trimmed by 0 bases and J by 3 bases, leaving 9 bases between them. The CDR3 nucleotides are TGTGCCAGCAGTTACTCGGAGTCTCTCTACGAGCAGTACTTC. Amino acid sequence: CASSYSESLYEQYF.

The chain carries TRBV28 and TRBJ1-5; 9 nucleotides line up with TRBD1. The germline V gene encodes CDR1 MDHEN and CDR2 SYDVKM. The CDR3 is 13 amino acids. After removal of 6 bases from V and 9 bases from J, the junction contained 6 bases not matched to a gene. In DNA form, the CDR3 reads TGTGCCAGCAGGGGACAGGGTCGCCCGCCCCAGCATTTT. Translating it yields CASRGQGRPPQHF.

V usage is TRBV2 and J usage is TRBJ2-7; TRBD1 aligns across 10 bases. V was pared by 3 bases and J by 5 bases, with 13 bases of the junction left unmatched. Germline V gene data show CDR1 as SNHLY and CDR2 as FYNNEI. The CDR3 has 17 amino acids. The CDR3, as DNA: TGTGCCAGCAGTGAGTTTTTCCTAGGACAGGGGGTCCACGAGCAGTACTTC. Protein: CASSEFFLGQGVHEQYF.

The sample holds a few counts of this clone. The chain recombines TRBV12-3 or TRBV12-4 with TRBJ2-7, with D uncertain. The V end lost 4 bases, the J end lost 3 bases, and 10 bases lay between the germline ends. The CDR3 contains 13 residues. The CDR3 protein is CASSYLTYYEQYF. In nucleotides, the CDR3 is TGTGCCAGCAGTTATCTAACTTACTACGAGCAGTACTTC.